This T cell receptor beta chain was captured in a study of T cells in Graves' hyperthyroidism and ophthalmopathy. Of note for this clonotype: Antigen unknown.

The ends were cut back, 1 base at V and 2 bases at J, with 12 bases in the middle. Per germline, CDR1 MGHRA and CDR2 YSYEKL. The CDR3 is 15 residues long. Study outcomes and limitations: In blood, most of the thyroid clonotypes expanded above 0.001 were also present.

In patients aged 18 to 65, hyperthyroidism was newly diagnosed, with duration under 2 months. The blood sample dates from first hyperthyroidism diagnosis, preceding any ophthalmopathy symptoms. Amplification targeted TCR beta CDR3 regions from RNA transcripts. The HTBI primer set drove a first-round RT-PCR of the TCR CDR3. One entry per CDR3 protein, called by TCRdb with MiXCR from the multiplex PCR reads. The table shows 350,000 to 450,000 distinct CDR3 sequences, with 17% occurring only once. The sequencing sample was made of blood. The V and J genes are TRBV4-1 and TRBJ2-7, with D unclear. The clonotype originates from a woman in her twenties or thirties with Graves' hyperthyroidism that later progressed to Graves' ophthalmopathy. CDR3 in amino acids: CASSQVGTKPYEQYF. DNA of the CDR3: TGCGCCAGCAGCCAAGTCGGCACGAAACCCTACGAGCAGTACTTC.